The text below deals with one TCR beta chain. What it binds is not known. The sample comes from a study of cytomegalovirus exposure and HLA in healthy donors. As for the donors, each was a healthy bone marrow donor. Study observations and caveats: Usually a TCR sequence was rare, but some public TCRs were found in many donors. A later analysis found TCR association rates differed by HLA locus, highest for DRB1 and lowest for HLA-C.

In germline, CDR1 is KGHSH, CDR2 LQKENI. The CDR3 is 15 residues long. The ends lost 3 bases at V and 9 bases at J; junction bases unmatched: 9. The PCR ran on 60 Vbeta and 13 Jbeta primers. Clones were read by immunoSEQ multiplex PCR, and TCRdb kept only the in-frame ones, dropping some. Of roughly 120,000 clones listed, about 60% were seen once; the top ten hold approximately 11%. Sequenced input: PBMCs. The TCR was taken from a man in his forties or fifties in good health and CMV-seropositive. This rearrangement joins TRBV18 to TRBJ1-3; TRBD1 agrees at 9 bases. The CDR3 sequence: CASSPAGTGYGTIYF. The CDR3 DNA is TGTGCCAGCTCACCTGCCGGGACAGGGTACGGCACCATATATTTT.